This T cell receptor (beta chain) came from a study of T cells after yellow fever vaccination (dated by TCRdb to the late 2010s). At the level of the whole study: The SMART-Seq v4 Ultra Low Input RNA kit was used to prepare libraries from fractions with low cell numbers. To follow T-cell clones before and after primary and booster YFV17D yellow fever vaccination, bulk TCR alpha and beta repertoires were sequenced over time. Two healthy male donors, one aged 18 to 29 and one aged 30 to 40 years, were included in the cohort. Blood was collected at multiple timepoints before and after primary and secondary immunization, and bulk PBMC replicates and cell subsets were isolated.

The research as a whole found: The study included only a couple of donors, which limits how far the findings can be generalized. The secondary T-cell response was weaker than the primary response but faster, peaking on day 5 instead of day 15. FACS-sorted repertoires could contain abundant contaminating clonotypes from the bulk population, so computational filtering was required. A small share of clonotypes occurred in both CD4 and CD8 compartments, likely arising from convergent recombination. Most clones expanded after primary vaccination (approximately 95% of CD4 and 80% to 90% of CD8) were re-detected after the booster, suggesting that broad memory maintenance occurred.

TCR cDNA was synthesized by 5'RACE template switching, which introduced a universal primer site and unique molecular identifiers. Priming for cDNA synthesis came from both the TCR alpha and TCR beta constant segments. Libraries were amplified in two PCR steps, with sample barcodes and sequencing adapters added in the second step. Sequencing of the libraries was done on either Illumina HiSeq 2500 (2x100 bp) or NovaSeq (2x150 bp). On the authors' methods: Reads were demultiplexed and collapsed into UMI consensus sequences with MIGEC, and V(D)J alignment was performed with MiXCR. Vaccine-responding clonotypes were defined with edgeR using replicate PBMC samples, requiring FDR below 0.01 and a log2 fold change above 5 up to day 15. Bulk clonotypes were assigned CD4 or CD8 identity according to which sequenced CD4 or CD8 repertoire held them at higher abundance. The raw public reads went through TCRdb reprocessing: fastp at Q25, MiXCR clone calling, in-frame beta chains kept. Rows with one shared CDR3 protein collapse into an entry with the most common genes and DNA. Clone size and V and J calls follow TCRdb, not the original study. This sample gives about 130,000 distinct CDR3 sequences in total; about 7.4% of them show up just once. The ten largest clones capture just under 2.5% of the sample.

This clonotype was recorded many times. Which antigen it targets is not known. The input lacks base qualities; no much larger clone sits a single base away. The sample's treatment or condition label, decoded: live attenuated yellow fever vaccine strain. PBMCs were isolated from peripheral blood using a standard Ficoll-Paque protocol. Dynabeads CD4 and CD8 positive selection kits were used to isolate CD4 and CD8 T-cell fractions. TriZol was used to extract RNA from bulk PBMCs, from CD4 and CD8 fractions, and from dextramer-positive and dextramer-negative fractions. V was cut back by 2 bases and J by 5 bases, leaving a gap of 11 bases between them. Per the germline V gene, SGHTA is the CDR1 and FQGNSA is the CDR2. The CDR3 spans 14 residues, from the cysteine through the phenylalanine. This entry keeps only the CDR3 DNA: 42 bases, framed from base 1.

This sequence uses TRBV7-2 and TRBJ2-3; tentative D gene TRBD2, with 6 bases matching. The material sequenced was CD4+ T cells sorted from PBMCs, taken approximately 11 days after the first yellow fever vaccination. This TCR came from a man between 18 and 35 years old who received the YFV17D yellow fever vaccine. The nucleotide sequence is TGTGCCAGCAGCTTATTAGGTAGCGGAGATACGCAGTATTTT. This yields the protein CASSLLGSGDTQYF.